These 19 T cell receptor beta chains came from one sample sequenced in a study of cytomegalovirus exposure and HLA in healthy donors. With 60 Vbeta and 13 Jbeta primers, the PCR was carried out. Assay: immunoSEQ multiplex PCR; the TCRdb copy retains only in-frame clones and omits some. This sample has fewer than 200,000 clones, with 80% to 90% found just once. Sequences were obtained from PBMCs. The receptors here all came from a woman between 18 and 29 years old in good health and CMV-seronegative.

This chain uses TRBV27 with TRBJ2-7; 8 nucleotides agree with TRBD1. There are 14 residues in the CDR3. V gave up 2 bases and J gave up 5 bases; unmatched junction bases: 5. Germline V gives CDR1 MNHEY, CDR2 SMNVEV (reference sequence). CDR3 region: CASSLRQGANEQYF. DNA for the CDR3: TGTGCCAGCAGTTTACGGCAGGGGGCGAACGAGCAGTACTTC.

The table lists this clone with a few counts. The CDR3 loop is CASFFRDASYEQYF. CDR3 nucleotide sequence: TGTGCCAGCTTTTTCCGGGATGCCTCCTACGAGCAGTACTTC. J is TRBJ2-7 and V is TRBV19, with a tentative D call TRBD2 (5 bases). Trimming removed 9 bases from V and 0 bases from J, with 15 bases in between. Per the germline V gene, CDR1 is LNHDA and CDR2 is SQIVND (reference sequence). This CDR3 is built from 14 residues. The whole variable domain, remainder taken from reference TRBV19 and TRBJ2-7, is DGGITQSPKYLFRKEGQNVTLSCEQNLNHDAMYWYRQDPGQGLRLIYYSQIVNDFQKGDIAEGYSVSREKKESFPLTVTSAQKNPTAFYLCASFFRDASYEQYFGPGTRLTVT.

The genes are TRBV28 and TRBJ1-5; weak D call: TRBD1 (5 bases). This CDR3 has 16 residues. The germline V gene encodes CDR1 MDHEN and CDR2 SYDVKM. V was clipped by 3 bases and J by 4 bases, with 16 bases between them. CDR3 loop: CASSFSRSGTNQPQHF. The CDR3 DNA reads as TGTGCCAGCAGTTTTAGTAGGTCGGGGACTAATCAGCCCCAGCATTTT.

CDR3 bases: TGTGCCAGCAGTCGAGACAGTAACACTGAAGCTTTCTTT. Translation gives CASSRDSNTEAFF. This rearrangement joins TRBV27 to TRBJ1-1; possible D gene TRBD1, 5 bases. The ends were cut back, 5 bases at V and 2 bases at J, with 9 bases in the middle. Germline CDR1 MNHEY, CDR2 SMNVEV (reference sequence). The CDR3 covers 13 residues.

The V and J genes are TRBV4-1 and TRBJ1-3; tentatively, D is TRBD1 (5 bases). This CDR3 has 17 residues. Trimming cost V 3 bases and J 2 bases, with 17 bases left between them. CDR1 is MGHRA, CDR2 YSYEKL, per germline. CDR3 in DNA: TGCGCCAGCAGCCATACAACAGGAACTTCAACTGGAAACACCATATATTTT. Residues: CASSHTTGTSTGNTIYF.

This clone was observed a single time. The chain uses TRBV19 and TRBJ1-5, with 9 bases lining up with TRBD1. Germline trimming cut 8 bases from V and 2 bases from J; bases unmatched to any gene: 4. Germline V gene data show CDR1 as LNHDA and CDR2 as SQIVND (reference sequence). The CDR3 runs to 14 residues. The CDR3 loop reads CASGGTGRNQPQHF. DNA for the CDR3: TGTGCCAGTGGCGGGACAGGGCGCAATCAGCCCCAGCATTTT.

This chain uses TRBV5-6 with TRBJ1-1; D may be TRBD1 (5 bases). Between the trimmed V and J ends, which lost 2 bases and 1 base, there was a span of 9 bases. The CDR3 totals 14 residues. In germline, CDR1 is SGHDT, CDR2 YYEEEE. The CDR3 coding sequence is TGTGCCAGCAGCTTCGGGGGGAGGAACACTGAAGCTTTCTTT. It encodes CASSFGGRNTEAFF.

V usage is TRBV5-1 and J usage is TRBJ2-1, with D perhaps matching TRBD2 (6 bases). Germline V gene data show CDR1 as SGHRS and CDR2 as YFSETQ. The CDR3 sequence is 19 residues long. Trimming stripped 2 bases from V and 6 bases from J, with 27 bases between. CDR3 DNA: TGCGCCAGCAGCTTTTTAAGTCAGGGCGGGATAGCTCGGGGCAATGAGCAGTTCTTC. This gives the protein CASSFLSQGGIARGNEQFF. The full variable domain, in which reference TRBV5-1 and TRBJ2-1 provide the parts outside the CDR3, is KAGVTQTPRYLIKTRGQQVTLSCSPISGHRSVSWYQQTPGQGLQFLFEYFSETQRNKGNFPGRFSGRQFSNSRSEMNVSTLELGDSALYLCASSFLSQGGIARGNEQFFGPGTRLTVL.

J is TRBJ1-2 and V is TRBV25-1; 7 bases fit TRBD1. The V and J ends lost 3 bases and 8 bases, in that order; junction bases with no gene match: 12. CDR1 and CDR2 (germline): MGHDK, SYGVNS. The CDR3 covers 15 residues. The CDR3 nucleotides read TGTGCCAGCAGTGAGCTCGACAGGGAATCGGGCGGCTACACCTTC. As protein: CASSELDRESGGYTF.

The rearrangement links TRBV7-8 to TRBJ2-7; possible D gene TRBD1, 7 bases. Trimming shortened V by 5 bases and J by 3 bases, and 14 bases separated the two germline ends. Germline values: CDR1 SGHVS, CDR2 FQNEAQ. The CDR3 extends over 14 amino acids. CDR3 sequence (DNA): TGTGCCAGCAGCGGAAGACAGGGAGGCTACGAGCAGTACTTC. This gives the protein CASSGRQGGYEQYF.

The CDR3 DNA sequence: TGTGCCAGCAGTTTAAACCCCCTCTCGCGGGGCTACAATGAGCAGTTCTTC. Encoded protein: CASSLNPLSRGYNEQFF. The chain links TRBV28 to TRBJ2-1; D is possibly TRBD2 (6 bases). Trimming shortened V by 2 bases and J by 3 bases, and 17 bases separated the two germline ends. The CDR3 loop spans 17 amino acids. Germline values: CDR1 MDHEN, CDR2 SYDVKM.

This clone came up once. This chain's CDR3 is CASSSPGTSGGSSYNEQFF. Here the CDR3 DNA reads TGTGCCAGCTCCTCCCCCGGGACTAGCGGGGGCAGCTCCTACAATGAGCAGTTCTTC. The gene calls are TRBV28 and TRBJ2-1; 14 bases are a match to TRBD2. The CDR3 sequence is 19 residues long. V was clipped by 8 bases and J by 0 bases; unmatched bases: 12. Looked up from germline, CDR1 is MDHEN and CDR2 is SYDVKM.

This sequence joins TRBV5-8 and TRBJ1-2, with 7 bases lining up with TRBD1. Germline V gives CDR1 SGHTS, CDR2 YDEGEE. With 4 bases clipped from V and 2 bases from J, the junction kept 14 bases outside the gene matches. The CDR3 spans 17 residues. DNA of the CDR3: TGTGCCAGCAGCCGGACATATAGGGACAGTTTAAACTATGGCTACACCTTC. Translating gives CASSRTYRDSLNYGYTF.

The gene calls are TRBV25-1 and TRBJ2-7; tentative D call: TRBD1 (5 bases). The V end was cut by 3 bases, the J end by 1 base, with 10 bases between. Per the germline V gene, CDR1 is MGHDK and CDR2 is SYGVNS. The CDR3 is 14 amino acids. The DNA of the CDR3 is TGTGCCAGCAGTGATCAGACAGTATCCTACGAGCAGTACTTC. This codes for CASSDQTVSYEQYF.

This chain joins TRBV19 and TRBJ2-2; 8 nucleotides line up with TRBD1. The CDR3 sequence is 15 residues long. With 6 bases clipped from V and 3 bases from J, the junction kept 6 bases outside the gene matches. The germline CDR1 and CDR2 sequences are LNHDA and SQIVND (reference sequence). CDR3 residues: CASRSSGGDTGELFF. The DNA for the CDR3 is TGTGCCAGTAGGAGTTCAGGGGGCGACACCGGGGAGCTGTTTTTT. Based on the CDR3 plus reference TRBV19 and TRBJ2-2, the full variable domain is DGGITQSPKYLFRKEGQNVTLSCEQNLNHDAMYWYRQDPGQGLRLIYYSQIVNDFQKGDIAEGYSVSREKKESFPLTVTSAQKNPTAFYLCASRSSGGDTGELFFGEGSRLTVL.

The chain employs TRBV15 and TRBJ2-1; 7 bases are a match to TRBD1. CDR1 is LNHNV, CDR2 YYDKDF, per germline (reference sequence). This CDR3 is 14 amino acids long. V lost 9 bases and J lost 3; bases outside the gene matches: 8. CDR3 coding DNA: TGTGCCACAGGGGGCAAACAATTCTACAATGAGCAGTTCTTC. It specifies CATGGKQFYNEQFF.

The chain joins TRBV27 to TRBJ2-7; 9 bases match TRBD2. The V and J ends lost 8 bases and 4 bases, in that order; junction bases with no gene match: 9. In germline, CDR1 is MNHEY, CDR2 SMNVEV (reference sequence). There are 14 residues in the CDR3. The CDR3 region is CASRLSGGSYEQYF. CDR3 nucleotide sequence: TGTGCCAGCCGCCTCAGCGGGGGGAGTTACGAGCAGTACTTC.

This sequence joins TRBV6-1 and TRBJ2-7, with TRBD1 matching 9 bases. The CDR3 has 16 amino acids. J lost 2 bases, V lost 3 bases, and 8 bases had no gene match. Germline CDR1 reads MNHNS; CDR2 reads SASEGT. The CDR3 nucleotides read TGTGCCAGCAGTGACCCTATGGACAGGGGAGCCTACGAGCAGTACTTC. Protein sequence: CASSDPMDRGAYEQYF.

The chain combines TRBV5-5 with TRBJ2-1; D might be TRBD2 (6 bases). Germline V gene sequence: CDR1 SGHKS, CDR2 YYEKEE (reference sequence). This CDR3 has 13 residues. Trimming pared 4 bases from V and 10 bases from J, leaving 15 bases between. CDR3 DNA: TGTGCCAGCAGCGCGGCCAGTGCGGGAGAGCAGTTCTTC. Translation gives CASSAASAGEQFF.